The rows below give T cell receptor beta chains drawn from one sample of a study of shared clonotypes between healthy human individuals. Clones were read by immunoSEQ multiplex PCR, and TCRdb kept only the in-frame ones, dropping some. There are around 300,000 clones in the sample; over 75% occur only once, and about 16% lies in the top ten. Sequences were obtained from memory CD8+ T cells sorted from blood. All receptors come from a man between 18 and 35 years old in good health. Each CDR3 is given with its conserved first and last residue. Each record gives: J gene, D gene, V gene, clone size, CDR3 protein, CDR3 DNA. The D gene is left open where the match is weak. Size is omitted from some rows. Given values are once, few, many or a class for expanded clones.

TRBJ2-7,-,TRBV5-1,-,CASSLSGVYEQYF,TGCGCCAGCAGCTTGTCAGGAGTATACGAGCAGTACTTC
TRBJ2-5,-,TRBV11-2,-,CASSLTLKEQETQYF,TGTGCCAGCAGCTTAACGCTCAAGGAACAAGAGACCCAGTACTTC
TRBJ2-1,-,TRBV4-2,-,CASSQEGGAEQFF,TGTGCCAGCAGCCAAGAAGGGGGGGCTGAGCAGTTCTTC
TRBJ2-5,-,TRBV5-4,-,CASSLVEAETQYF,TGTGCCAGCAGCCTCGTGGAGGCAGAGACCCAGTACTTC
TRBJ1-2,-,TRBV4-1,-,CASSQDPGLLNYGYTF,TGCGCCAGCAGCCAAGATCCGGGACTCCTTAACTATGGCTACACCTTC
TRBJ2-7,-,TRBV4-1,-,CASSHGTEAYEQYF,TGCGCCAGCAGCCATGGGACGGAAGCCTACGAGCAGTACTTC
TRBJ1-5,-,TRBV7-9,few,CASSNAGSSPQHF,TGTGCCAGCTCGAACGCAGGGTCCTCCCCCCAGCATTTT
TRBJ2-7,-,TRBV10-3,-,CAISGDGGYEQYF,TGTGCCATCAGTGGGGACGGTGGATACGAGCAGTACTTC
TRBJ1-1,-,TRBV5-1,-,CASSLAEGGENTEAFF,TGCGCCAGCAGCTTGGCCGAAGGAGGGGAGAACACTGAAGCTTTCTTT
TRBJ1-2,TRBD1,TRBV6-1,-,CASSEALQGALVYGYTF,TGTGCCAGCAGTGAAGCGCTACAGGGGGCACTTGTCTATGGCTACACCTTC
TRBJ1-5,-,TRBV12-5,-,CASGDGSDQPQHF,TGTGCTAGTGGTGATGGGAGTGATCAGCCCCAGCATTTT
TRBJ2-7,-,TRBV5-1,-,CASSLAGLPYEQYF,TGCGCCAGCAGCTTGGCCGGTTTACCCTACGAGCAGTACTTC
TRBJ2-1,-,TRBV7-9,-,CASSLAGSSYNEQFF,TGTGCCAGCAGCTTAGCCGGGAGCTCCTACAATGAGCAGTTCTTC
TRBJ2-2,TRBD2,TRBV6-1,-,CASSGLAGGPRVTGELFF,TGTGCCAGCAGTGGACTAGCGGGAGGGCCCCGCGTCACCGGGGAGCTGTTTTTT
TRBJ2-7,-,TRBV7-9,once,CASSPRGSREQYF,TGTGCCAGCAGCCCTAGGGGTTCACGGGAGCAGTACTTC
TRBJ1-4,-,TRBV28,-,CASSLYGNEKLFF,TGTGCCAGCAGTTTATACGGTAATGAAAAACTGTTTTTT
TRBJ1-1,TRBD1,TRBV6-1,once,CASSSGTGTNTEAFF,TGTGCCAGCAGCTCCGGGACAGGGACGAACACTGAAGCTTTCTTT